A selection of T cell receptor beta chains follows, all from one sample in a study of Japanese encephalitis immunity and Zika vaccine responses. Each CDR3 protein is one row after TCRdb ran MiXCR on the 5' RACE reads. The sample gives about 600 distinct CDR3 sequences, approximately 2% of which show up once; approximately 32% is in the top ten. Sequencing was performed on antigen-activated CD4+ T cells from blood, cultured, taken during a Zika inactivated vaccine study. Receptors originate from an adult man who received an inactivated Zika virus vaccine. Both conserved end residues are part of each CDR3. D genes are given only for firm matches. Clone size is shown for a subset of rows, as once, few, many or a class of expanded clone.

TRBJ1-2	TRBV19	.	many	CASSIASQGNGYGYTF	TGTGCCAGTAGTATAGCGAGTCAGGGGAACGGCTATGGCTACACCTTC
TRBJ2-1	TRBV12-3/TRBV12-4	.	large	CASSTGTATYNEQFF	TGTGCCAGCAGTACCGGGACCGCAACCTACAATGAGCAGTTCTTC
TRBJ1-2	TRBV11-2	.	large	CASSLGGNYGYTF	TGTGCCAGCAGCTTAGGGGGTAACTATGGCTACACCTTC
TRBJ1-4	TRBV18	.	large	CASSPDIGNANEKLFF	TGTGCCAGCTCACCTGATATAGGGAATGCTAATGAAAAACTGTTTTTT
TRBJ2-3	TRBV18	TRBD1	many	CASSGDRGTDTQYF	TGTGCCAGCTCAGGAGACAGGGGAACAGATACGCAGTATTTT
TRBJ2-2	TRBV29-1	TRBD2	medium-sized	CSAGGSNGNTGELFF	TGCAGCGCCGGGGGGAGCAACGGAAATACCGGGGAGCTGTTTTTT
TRBJ1-1	TRBV11-2	TRBD1	.	CASFDRAPTEAFF	TGTGCCAGTTTCGACAGGGCTCCCACTGAAGCTTTCTTT
TRBJ2-2	TRBV4-3	.	many	CASSQGGTGELFF	TGCGCCAGCAGCCAAGGCGGCACCGGGGAGCTGTTTTTT
TRBJ2-2	TRBV13	TRBD1	large	CASSPGTGVTGELFF	TGTGCCAGCAGCCCCGGGACAGGGGTCACCGGGGAGCTGTTTTTT
TRBJ1-3	TRBV5-1	.	many	CASNTAASSGNTIYF	TGCGCCTCAAACACAGCGGCCTCCTCTGGAAACACCATATATTTT
TRBJ2-5	TRBV5-1	.	hyperexpanded	CASSLEPPGGTSGQYF	TGCGCCAGCAGCTTGGAACCTCCCGGGGGAACATCGGGCCAGTACTTC
TRBJ2-7	TRBV7-2	.	.	CASSKNPGTGYEQYF	TGTGCCAGCAGCAAGAACCCCGGGACGGGCTACGAGCAGTACTTC
TRBJ2-5	TRBV5-6	.	many	CASSRDHTGFQYF	TGTGCCAGCAGCCGTGATCATACAGGGTTCCAGTACTTC
TRBJ1-1	TRBV7-8	.	medium-sized	CASSLAGNTEAFF	TGTGCCAGCAGCTTAGCAGGGAACACTGAAGCTTTCTTT
TRBJ2-1	TRBV6-2/TRBV6-3	.	medium-sized	CASGLQGRSNEQFF	TGTGCCAGCGGATTACAGGGTAGGTCGAATGAGCAGTTCTTC
TRBJ2-2	TRBV7-3	.	medium-sized	CASSFNSNTGELFF	TGTGCCAGCAGCTTTAACTCGAACACCGGGGAGCTGTTTTTT
TRBJ2-3	TRBV7-3	.	medium-sized	CASSINTYTDTQYF	TGTGCCAGCAGCATAAACACCTACACAGATACGCAGTATTTT
TRBJ1-1	TRBV20-1	TRBD1	medium-sized	CSAGQGAGGEAFF	TGCAGCGCGGGACAGGGGGCTGGAGGTGAAGCTTTCTTT
TRBJ1-2	TRBV20-1	.	medium-sized	CSARVPDRMNGYTF	TGCAGTGCTAGAGTACCCGACAGGATGAATGGCTACACCTTC
TRBJ2-7	TRBV9	TRBD1	medium-sized	CASSGGYGQGLYEQYF	TGTGCCAGCAGCGGAGGCTACGGACAGGGCCTCTACGAGCAGTACTTC
TRBJ2-1	TRBV12-3/TRBV12-4	.	medium-sized	CASKARQRYNEQFF	TGTGCCTCAAAGGCGAGACAGCGATACAATGAGCAGTTCTTC
TRBJ1-5	TRBV7-8	.	medium-sized	CASTWGDSNQPQHF	TGTGCCAGCACCTGGGGGGACAGCAATCAGCCCCAGCATTTT
TRBJ1-2	TRBV3-1	.	medium-sized	CASGPRPVLNYGYTF	TGTGCCAGTGGCCCCCGCCCGGTTCTTAACTATGGCTACACCTTC